Shown below are 18 T cell receptor beta chains from a single sample sequenced in a study of T cells in Graves' hyperthyroidism and ophthalmopathy. TCR beta CDR3 regions were amplified from RNA. When the TCR CDR3 underwent first-round RT-PCR, the HTBI primer set was used. Using its own MiXCR run on the multiplex PCR reads, TCRdb lists one record per CDR3 protein. The data show approximately 690,000 distinct CDR3 sequences, around 20% seen once. Sequencing input: blood. The source is a man between 25 and 39 years old with Graves' ophthalmopathy.

This clonotype has a handful of counts. The rearrangement links TRBV20-1 to TRBJ2-6, with D perhaps matching TRBD1 (5 bases). V lost 5 bases and J lost 0, with 11 bases in between. CDR1 and CDR2 (germline): DFQATT, SNEGSKA (reference sequence). The CDR3 contains 15 residues. The CDR3 DNA sequence: TGCAGTGCTGAAAGTCAGGGCTCTGGGGCCAACGTCCTGACTTTC. Its translation: CSAESQGSGANVLTF.

This clonotype was counted many times. V gene TRBV30 combines with J gene TRBJ2-7; D ambiguous. CDR3 length: 12 residues. Germline V gene data show CDR1 as GTSNPN and CDR2 as SVGIG (reference sequence). V dropped 1 base and J dropped 2 bases, with 6 bases sitting between them. CDR3 region: CAWSEDAYEQYF. The CDR3 DNA reads as TGTGCCTGGAGTGAAGACGCCTACGAGCAGTACTTC.

This clonotype was seen repeatedly, ten times or more. Here the CDR3 reads CASSLGLAGSYNEQFF. The CDR3 bases are TGTGCCAGCAGCCTAGGACTAGCGGGCTCTTACAATGAGCAGTTCTTC. This chain links TRBV28 with TRBJ2-1, with 11 bases that match TRBD2. The germline V gene encodes CDR1 MDHEN and CDR2 SYDVKM. With V trimmed by 6 bases and J by 4 bases, 8 bases remained unmatched. This CDR3 is 16 amino acids long.

The V and J genes are TRBV12-5 and TRBJ2-1; D ambiguous. The CDR3 contains 15 residues. V was cut by 8 bases and J by 0 bases, with 14 bases left in between. Germline CDR1 LGHNT, CDR2 FRNRAP. Here the CDR3 DNA reads TGTGCTAGTCAGATCAGCGCAAGCTCCTACAATGAGCAGTTCTTC. Its translation: CASQISASSYNEQFF.

There are a few counts of this clonotype. This rearrangement joins TRBV20-1 to TRBJ1-2; D may be TRBD1 (5 bases). Trimming took off 6 bases at V and 6 bases at J, with 14 bases between the two ends. The CDR3 contains 12 residues. Germline V gives CDR1 DFQATT, CDR2 SNEGSKA (reference sequence). This CDR3 reads CSATGARDGYTF. Here the CDR3 DNA reads TGCAGTGCAACAGGAGCGCGAGATGGCTACACCTTC.

This clonotype turned up a few times. The V gene is TRBV4-1, the J gene TRBJ2-1; D unresolved. The germline gives CDR1 MGHRA, CDR2 YSYEKL. The CDR3 extends over 13 amino acids. V was pared by 1 base and J by 8 bases, with 9 bases between. CDR3 region: CASSQALQDEQFF. CDR3 nucleotides: TGCGCCAGCAGCCAAGCCCTGCAGGATGAGCAGTTCTTC.

This clonotype showed up just once. The junction shows a germline mismatch at one end, possibly a read error. CDR3 nucleotide sequence: TGTGCCAGCAGCCAAGGGACAGGGGTAGGTTATGGCCACACCTTC. Translating gives CASSQGTGVGYGHTF. V gene TRBV3-1 combines with J gene TRBJ1-2; TRBD1 matches at 9 bases. Germline values: CDR1 LGHDT, CDR2 YNNKEL (reference sequence). The CDR3 is made up of 15 amino acids.

J is TRBJ2-1 and V is TRBV5-1, with a weak D call TRBD2 (5 bases). Trimming took off 2 bases at V and 8 bases at J, with 17 bases between the two ends. CDR3 size: 15 residues. CDR1 is SGHRS and CDR2 is YFSETQ in the germline V gene. CDR3: CASSFMVGVFDEQFF. The CDR3 nucleotides are TGCGCCAGCAGCTTTATGGTCGGGGTTTTTGATGAGCAGTTCTTC.

The rearrangement links TRBV5-1 to TRBJ2-6, with D unresolved. Germline loops: CDR1 SGHRS, CDR2 YFSETQ. The CDR3 sequence is 16 residues long. V was shortened by 1 base and J by 0 bases, with 8 bases between the two germline ends. CDR3 coding DNA: TGCGCCAGCAGCTTGAATCCGGGCTCTGGGGCCAACGTCCTGACTTTC. It codes for CASSLNPGSGANVLTF.

V and J are TRBV20-1 and TRBJ2-7, with TRBD1 matching over 7 bases. Germline CDR1 reads DFQATT; CDR2 reads SNEGSKA (reference sequence). The CDR3 consists of 13 residues. The ends lost 0 bases at V and 2 bases at J; junction bases unmatched: 1. The CDR3 DNA reads TGCAGTGCTAGAGACGGGACAGCCTACGAGCAGTACTTC. This codes for CSARDGTAYEQYF.

With respect to this clonotype: This likely comes from a read error, as the CDR3 has no conserved phenylalanine or tryptophan at its end. It is unclear where the CDR3 begins or ends on the DNA, so no DNA is shown, and the CDR3 is as TCRdb lists it. The chain couples TRBV20-1 to TRBJ2-7; the D call in the table, TRBD2, was not verified against the DNA. Germline assignment: CDR1 DFQATT and CDR2 SNEGSKA (reference sequence). Termini included, the CDR3 measures 14 amino acids. Here the CDR3 reads CSARVSGRPYERYL.

This clonotype has only a few counts. This chain connects TRBV20-1 to TRBJ2-3, with 8 positions matching TRBD2. J gave up 6 bases and V 8 bases, and 10 bases lay outside the gene matches. Germline-derived CDR1 and CDR2 are DFQATT and SNEGSKA (reference sequence). The CDR3 contains 13 residues. CDR3 sequence (DNA): TGCAGTACCGGGACTAGTACGGAGGATACGCAGTATTTT. Translating gives CSTGTSTEDTQYF.

J is TRBJ2-7 and V is TRBV19, with 7 bases that match TRBD1. The CDR3 covers 15 residues. Germline loops: CDR1 LNHDA, CDR2 SQIVND (reference sequence). V lost 4 bases, J lost 3 bases, and 9 bases stayed unmatched. This chain's CDR3 is CASSTHWTGGYEQYF. The CDR3 DNA reads TGTGCCAGTAGTACCCACTGGACAGGAGGCTACGAGCAGTACTTC.

With respect to this clonotype: At one end, the junction sequence differs from germline, possibly due to a read error. The CDR3 loop is CSARDLGGHEELFF. CDR3 in DNA: TGCAGTGCTAGAGATCTCGGGGGCCATGAAGAACTGTTTTTT. V and J are TRBV20-1 and TRBJ1-4; D is perhaps TRBD1 (6 bases). Germline CDR1 is DFQATT and CDR2 is SNEGSKA (reference sequence). This CDR3 region has 14 residues.

This clonotype showed up many times. The chain combines TRBV28 with TRBJ2-7; D unresolved. The CDR3 runs to 15 residues. V was cut by 3 bases and J by 3 bases, with 15 bases left in between. CDR1 and CDR2 from the germline V gene are MDHEN and SYDVKM. The CDR3 spells CASSFGDNSGYEQYF. The CDR3 DNA is TGTGCCAGCAGTTTCGGTGACAACTCGGGCTACGAGCAGTACTTC.

This clonotype was detected a few times. The rearrangement uses TRBV7-2 and TRBJ2-5; TRBD2 matches at 8 bases. Germline V gene sequence: CDR1 SGHTA, CDR2 FQGNSA. The trim removed 5 bases at V and 5 bases at J, leaving 7 bases unmatched. The CDR3 runs to 14 residues. The chain's CDR3 is CASSVGLVRETQYF. CDR3 sequence (DNA): TGTGCCAGCAGCGTGGGACTAGTCAGGGAGACCCAGTACTTC.

This clonotype was counted at least ten times. The J gene is TRBJ1-2, the V gene TRBV30; D perhaps matches TRBD1 (6 bases). There are 14 residues in the CDR3. CDR1 is GTSNPN, CDR2 SVGIG, per germline (reference sequence). V lost 5 bases, J lost 6 bases, and 19 bases lay in between. The CDR3 region is CAWPGPTEGDGYTF. Here the CDR3 DNA reads TGTGCCTGGCCTGGTCCCACCGAGGGGGATGGCTACACCTTC.

This chain links TRBV5-6 with TRBJ2-4, with D uncertain. Trimming took 4 bases from V and 1 from J, leaving 9 bases between them. Per the germline V gene, CDR1 is SGHDT and CDR2 is YYEEEE. The CDR3 loop spans 14 amino acids. Here the CDR3 DNA reads TGTGCCAGCAGCCCCCCGATGGCCAAAAACATTCAGTACTTC. Translating gives CASSPPMAKNIQYF.